This T cell receptor (beta chain) was recovered during a study of human T cells and chemical hapten exposure. The sample holds many counts of this clonotype. A single record per CDR3 protein comes from TCRdb applying MiXCR to the RACE reads. The sample includes around 300,000 distinct CDR3 sequences, 5.5% of them seen just once. Time point here: pre-sensitization, week 0. This sample's treatment: therapeutic diphenylcyclopropenone sensitization with weekly scalp DPC. The CDR3 length is 14 residues. Between the trimmed V and J ends, which lost 1 base and 3 bases, there was a span of 10 bases. The V gene's germline CDR1 is LGHNA and CDR2 YSLEER.

This chain links TRBV4-3 with TRBJ2-7, with D possibly TRBD1 on 6 matching bases. The clonotype was recovered from a woman between 18 and 29 years old with alopecia areata. Some clones in this sample may be carry-over from other donors' samples. Sequenced here: whole blood, sampled in connection with sensitization to the hapten diphenylcyclopropenone (DPC). CDR3 protein: CASSQGPGDYEQYF. The DNA for the CDR3 is TGCGCCAGCAGCCAAGGTCCAGGGGACTACGAGCAGTACTTC.